The 32 T cell receptor beta chains given below trace back to one sample, sequenced in a study of cytomegalovirus exposure and HLA in healthy donors. The PCR ran on 60 Vbeta and 13 Jbeta primers. The protocol was immunoSEQ multiplex PCR, while the TCRdb copy is restricted to in-frame clones and leaves out a portion. Among about 160,000 clones listed, about 85% were seen once. The sequencing sample was made of PBMCs. These receptors were collected from a boy younger than 10 in good health and CMV-seronegative.

The genes are TRBV4-1 and TRBJ2-1, with D hard to call. The CDR3 length is 15 residues. Trimming left V 1 base short and J 0 bases short, with 7 bases between. CDR1 is MGHRA and CDR2 is YSYEKL in the germline V gene. Here the CDR3 DNA reads TGCGCCAGCAGCCAAGTCTACAGCTCCTACAATGAGCAGTTCTTC. Its translation: CASSQVYSSYNEQFF.

This chain joins TRBV5-1 and TRBJ2-7; 7 bases agree with TRBD1. CDR1 and CDR2 (germline): SGHRS, YFSETQ. The CDR3 spans 15 residues. V was clipped by 4 bases and J by 6 bases; unmatched bases: 13. CDR3 DNA: TGCGCCAGCAGCCCCGATGGGGACAGTCGGTCCGAGCAGTACTTC. Its protein is CASSPDGDSRSEQYF. Filled out from reference TRBV5-1 and TRBJ2-7, the complete variable domain reads KAGVTQTPRYLIKTRGQQVTLSCSPISGHRSVSWYQQTPGQGLQFLFEYFSETQRNKGNFPGRFSGRQFSNSRSEMNVSTLELGDSALYLCASSPDGDSRSEQYFGPGTRLTVT.

The chain carries TRBV6-6 and TRBJ2-1; perhaps TRBD2 as D (5 bases). The CDR3 sequence is 14 residues long. CDR1 MNHNY and CDR2 SVGAGI come from the germline V gene (reference sequence). V gave up 2 bases and J gave up 5 bases, with 10 bases separating them. CDR3 DNA sequence: TGTGCCAGCAGTTACCTCCGGGGTGACAATGAGCAGTTCTTC. Its translation is CASSYLRGDNEQFF.

This clone occurred once. The chain is built from TRBV1 and TRBJ2-1; TRBD2, the table's D call, lacks a check against the DNA. TRBV1 is labeled a pseudogene. The CDR3 loop spans 14 amino acids. This CDR3 is CTSSQDRVYNEQFF. The CDR3 DNA sequence: TGCACCAGCAGCCAAGATCGGGTCTACAATGAGCAGTTCTTC.

The CDR3 spells CASSPRLAGSTDTQYF. In nucleotides, the CDR3 is TGTGCCAGCAGCCCCCGACTAGCGGGGAGCACAGATACGCAGTATTTT. The J gene is TRBJ2-3, the V gene TRBV13; 11 nucleotides line up with TRBD2. CDR3 length: 16 amino acids. J lost 0 bases, V lost 5 bases, and 4 bases had no gene match. The V gene's germline CDR1 is PRHDT and CDR2 FYEKMQ (reference sequence).

The J gene is TRBJ2-5, the V gene TRBV28; the D gene is possibly TRBD1 (6 bases). The CDR3 sequence is 15 residues long. The germline V gene has CDR1 MDHEN and CDR2 SYDVKM. V was shortened by 2 bases and J by 5 bases, with 15 bases between the two germline ends. The CDR3 protein is CASSLSPTGWETQYF. CDR3 in DNA: TGTGCCAGCAGTTTAAGTCCTACAGGGTGGGAGACCCAGTACTTC.

The J gene is TRBJ1-4, the V gene TRBV9, with a tentative D call TRBD1 (6 bases). In germline, CDR1 is SGDLS, CDR2 YYNGEE. Deletions cut 0 bases from V and 7 bases from J, with 13 bases between. This CDR3 spans 15 amino acids. CDR3 nucleotides: TGTGCCAGCAGCGTAGATCGGGGGGCTAGTGAAAAACTGTTTTTT. This encodes CASSVDRGASEKLFF. Drawing the rest from reference TRBV9 and TRBJ1-4, the complete variable domain is DSGVTQTPKHLITATGQRVTLRCSPRSGDLSVYWYQQSLDQGLQFLIQYYNGEERAKGNILERFSAQQFPDLHSELNLSSLELGDSALYFCASSVDRGASEKLFFGSGTQLSVL.

The chain has TRBV5-7 and TRBJ1-5, with 7 bases that match TRBD1. TRBV5-7 has ORF status, its function being uncertain. This CDR3 is built from 15 residues. Unmatched junction bases numbered 3, after V lost 0 bases and J lost 3 bases. The CDR3 bases are TGTGCCAGCAGCTTGGCCGGGACAGTCAATCAGCCCCAGCATTTT. Its protein is CASSLAGTVNQPQHF.

The gene calls are TRBV6-5 and TRBJ2-5; 9 bases are shared with TRBD1. After removal of 5 bases from V and 5 bases from J, the junction contained 6 bases not matched to a gene. In germline, CDR1 is MNHEY, CDR2 SVGAGI. The CDR3 runs to 14 residues. In nucleotides, the CDR3 is TGTGCCAGCAGTCCCCGGGACAGGGAGGAGACCCAGTACTTC. The encoded protein is CASSPRDREETQYF.

The gene calls are TRBV19 and TRBJ1-1; 7 bases are a match to TRBD1. Germline-derived CDR1 and CDR2 are LNHDA and SQIVND (reference sequence). The CDR3 contains 12 residues. The V segment lost 6 bases and the J segment 5 bases; nucleotides outside the gene matches: 3. CDR3 sequence: CASSLQGTEAFF. CDR3 nucleotide sequence: TGTGCCAGTAGCTTACAGGGGACTGAAGCTTTCTTT.

The chain employs TRBV5-6 and TRBJ2-5; possible D gene TRBD1, 6 bases. CDR1 is SGHDT, CDR2 YYEEEE, per germline. V lost 4 bases and J lost 5, with 12 bases in between. The CDR3 runs to 13 residues. In DNA form, the CDR3 reads TGTGCCAGCAGCCTATCTAGGGGGGAGACCCAGTACTTC. Its translation: CASSLSRGETQYF.

V usage is TRBV29-1 and J usage is TRBJ1-1, with D possibly matching TRBD1 (6 bases). Looked up from germline, CDR1 is SQVTM and CDR2 is ANQGSEA. V was clipped by 1 base and J by 9 bases, with 12 bases between them. The CDR3 covers 12 residues. The CDR3 DNA sequence: TGCAGCGTTGAAGGGGGGGGGCACCAAGCTTTCTTT. Translation gives CSVEGGGHQAFF.

The chain recombines TRBV10-3 with TRBJ2-7, with 15 bases aligning to TRBD2. The CDR3 runs to 16 residues. Trimming removed 9 bases from V and 3 bases from J; junction bases left unmatched: 9. CDR1 ENHRY and CDR2 SYGVKD come from the germline V gene. CDR3 protein: CAIGNRTSGRVYEQYF. Written as DNA, the CDR3 is TGTGCCATTGGTAACCGGACTAGCGGGAGGGTCTACGAGCAGTACTTC.

CDR3 nucleotides: TGCGCCAGCAGGGCCGTCGGGGTGGGGAACACTGAAGCTTTCTTT. Its translation is CASRAVGVGNTEAFF. The chain links TRBV5-1 to TRBJ1-1, with D hard to call. The CDR3 spans 15 residues. Trimming removed 5 bases from V and 1 base from J, with 15 bases in between. Germline CDR1 is SGHRS and CDR2 is YFSETQ.

The chain recombines TRBV5-4 with TRBJ1-4; 7 bases are a match to TRBD1. CDR1 and CDR2 from the germline V gene are SGHNT and YYREEE (reference sequence). The V and J ends lost 1 base and 4 bases, in that order; junction bases with no gene match: 4. This CDR3 comprises 15 residues. In nucleotides, the CDR3 is TGTGCCAGCAGCTTGACAGGGGTGGGTAATGAAAAACTGTTTTTT. Its protein product is CASSLTGVGNEKLFF.

The rearrangement uses TRBV5-4 and TRBJ2-2, with 8 bases identical to TRBD1. Looked up from germline, CDR1 is SGHNT and CDR2 is YYREEE (reference sequence). There are 15 residues in the CDR3. Unmatched junction bases numbered 2, after V lost 4 bases and J lost 0 bases. CDR3 sequence: CASSVGQANTGELFF. The DNA of the CDR3 is TGTGCCAGCAGCGTGGGACAGGCGAACACCGGGGAGCTGTTTTTT.

This chain links TRBV27 with TRBJ2-2, with TRBD2 matching over 8 bases. Germline assignment: CDR1 MNHEY and CDR2 SMNVEV (reference sequence). Losses at the gene ends were 5 bases for V and 7 bases for J; bases not matched to a gene: 12. The CDR3 covers 16 residues. The DNA for the CDR3 is TGTGCCAGCAGTCCCCGGACTAGCAGCGTATACGGGGAGCTGTTTTTT. Protein product: CASSPRTSSVYGELFF.

This chain connects TRBV2 to TRBJ2-1; 13 bases are a match to TRBD2. After removal of 4 bases from V and 7 bases from J, the junction contained 4 bases not matched to a gene. The CDR3 is 15 residues long. Germline CDR1 reads SNHLY; CDR2 reads FYNNEI. CDR3 protein: CASSAGTSGNNEQFF. The CDR3 bases are TGTGCCAGCAGTGCCGGGACTAGCGGGAATAATGAGCAGTTCTTC.

The genes are TRBV5-1 and TRBJ2-1; the D gene is possibly TRBD1 (6 bases). The V end lost 4 bases, the J end lost 8 bases, and 16 bases lay between the germline ends. CDR3 length equals 14 residues. CDR1 and CDR2 (germline): SGHRS, YFSETQ. The CDR3, as DNA: TGCGCCAGCAGCCTCGCAGGGGTCGGTTATGAGCAGTTCTTC. Translating gives CASSLAGVGYEQFF.

The chain combines TRBV6-1 with TRBJ2-1; D not resolved. The germline V and J ends were trimmed by 2 bases and 9 bases, with 11 bases remaining between them. Germline CDR1 MNHNS, CDR2 SASEGT. CDR3 size: 13 residues. The CDR3 DNA sequence: TGTGCCAGCAGTGAAATCAGAGGCACTGAGCAGTTCTTC. Translating it yields CASSEIRGTEQFF.

V is TRBV15 and J is TRBJ2-1; 9 positions match TRBD2. Germline loops: CDR1 LNHNV, CDR2 YYDKDF (reference sequence). CDR3 length equals 19 residues. V lost 4 bases and J lost 4; bases outside the gene matches: 17. CDR3 in DNA: TGTGCCACCAGCACCGAAGCGCCCAACCTAGCGGGGCAATACAATGAGCAGTTCTTC. It codes for CATSTEAPNLAGQYNEQFF.

The chain combines TRBV30 with TRBJ2-2, with 9 bases lining up with TRBD1. CDR3 length: 15 residues. Trimming removed 5 bases from V and 5 bases from J; junction bases left unmatched: 9. Germline CDR1 and CDR2: GTSNPN and SVGIG (reference sequence). The CDR3 loop reads CAWVTGTGRTGELFF. CDR3 nucleotides: TGTGCCTGGGTAACCGGGACAGGGAGGACCGGGGAGCTGTTTTTT.

This clone was found a few times. This chain connects TRBV11-2 to TRBJ2-7; D may be TRBD1 (6 bases). V lost 5 bases and J lost 0, with 17 bases in between. This CDR3 region has 16 residues. Germline lookup yields CDR1 SGHAT and CDR2 FQNNGV. In nucleotides, the CDR3 is TGTGCCAGCAGCCCAGTGCAGGGGACCGACTCCTACGAGCAGTACTTC. This encodes CASSPVQGTDSYEQYF.

The chain is built from TRBV5-1 and TRBJ1-6; D ambiguous. The CDR3 is 16 amino acids. Per germline, CDR1 SGHRS and CDR2 YFSETQ. Trimming stripped 1 base from V and 0 bases from J, with 8 bases between. The CDR3 is CASSLIVSSYNSPLHF. In DNA, the CDR3 is TGCGCCAGCAGCTTGATTGTCAGCTCCTATAATTCACCCCTCCACTTT.

The chain couples TRBV27 to TRBJ1-5, with 9 bases matching TRBD1. The CDR3 has 14 residues. CDR1 MNHEY and CDR2 SMNVEV come from the germline V gene (reference sequence). The ends lost 2 bases at V and 7 bases at J; junction bases unmatched: 3. Here the CDR3 DNA reads TGTGCCAGCAGTTTAAGGGGACAGGGCCAGCCCCAGCATTTT. This encodes CASSLRGQGQPQHF.

The V call is TRBV6-1, the J call TRBJ1-1; TRBD1 is a possible D gene (5 bases). The CDR3 is 14 amino acids. V was cut by 5 bases and J by 1 base, with 11 bases left in between. From germline, CDR1 is MNHNS and CDR2 SASEGT. The CDR3 loop reads CASSLRRGNTEAFF. The CDR3 region has the DNA TGTGCCAGCAGTCTTCGAAGGGGGAACACTGAAGCTTTCTTT.

The genes are TRBV6-1 and TRBJ2-2, with a possible D match to TRBD2 (6 bases). Germline-derived CDR1 and CDR2 are MNHNS and SASEGT. This CDR3 spans 15 amino acids. The ends were cut back, 6 bases at V and 0 bases at J, with 11 bases in the middle. DNA of the CDR3: TGTGCCAGCAGCCGCGGGGCCTCGAACACCGGGGAGCTGTTTTTT. It yields the protein CASSRGASNTGELFF.

V usage is TRBV28 and J usage is TRBJ2-7, with a weak D call TRBD1 (6 bases). Between the trimmed V and J ends, which lost 6 bases and 0 bases, there was a span of 15 bases. This CDR3 has 15 amino acids. CDR1 MDHEN and CDR2 SYDVKM come from the germline V gene. The chain's CDR3 is CASRPRDKSSYEQYF. The DNA of the CDR3 is TGTGCCAGCAGGCCTAGGGACAAAAGCTCCTACGAGCAGTACTTC. Variable domain in full (rest from reference TRBV28 and TRBJ2-7): DVKVTQSSRYLVKRTGEKVFLECVQDMDHENMFWYRQDPGLGLRLIYFSYDVKMKEKGDIPEGYSVSREKKERFSLILESASTNQTSMYLCASRPRDKSSYEQYFGPGTRLTVT.

The CDR3 spells CASSPNTDKGYTF. For the CDR3, the DNA is TGTGCCAGCAGCCCTAACACCGACAAGGGCTACACCTTC. V usage is TRBV28 and J usage is TRBJ1-2, with unresolved D. V lost 6 bases and J 8 bases, leaving 16 bases between the germline ends. The V gene's germline CDR1 is MDHEN and CDR2 SYDVKM. The CDR3 extends over 13 amino acids.

The chain carries TRBV5-6 and TRBJ2-4; 9 bases match TRBD2. Germline CDR1 reads SGHDT; CDR2 reads YYEEEE. This CDR3 region has 16 residues. Germline trimming cut 4 bases from V and 6 bases from J; bases unmatched to any gene: 11. The CDR3 coding sequence is TGTGCCAGCAGCCTTAAGATAGCGGGAGCGGGAAACATTCAGTACTTC. Translation: CASSLKIAGAGNIQYF.

The chain recombines TRBV27 with TRBJ2-7, with TRBD1 identical over 7 bases. With V trimmed by 0 bases and J by 3 bases, 5 bases remained unmatched. This CDR3 has 15 residues. From germline, CDR1 is MNHEY and CDR2 SMNVEV (reference sequence). CDR3 DNA sequence: TGTGCCAGCAGTTTATCGCCGGGACAGATCTACGAGCAGTACGTC. Its translation is CASSLSPGQIYEQYV.

The V call is TRBV19, the J call TRBJ1-5; D is unclear. V lost 2 bases and J 4 bases, leaving 12 bases between the germline ends. The CDR3 has 15 residues. Per the germline V gene, CDR1 is LNHDA and CDR2 is SQIVND (reference sequence). The CDR3 here is CASSISLEGNQPQHF. The CDR3 DNA reads as TGTGCCAGTAGTATAAGTTTAGAGGGAAATCAGCCCCAGCATTTT. Drawing the rest from reference TRBV19 and TRBJ1-5, the complete variable domain is DGGITQSPKYLFRKEGQNVTLSCEQNLNHDAMYWYRQDPGQGLRLIYYSQIVNDFQKGDIAEGYSVSREKKESFPLTVTSAQKNPTAFYLCASSISLEGNQPQHFGDGTRLSIL.